One T cell receptor beta chain is described in this entry. Its antigen is unknown. No qualities accompany the bases; no much larger clone lies one base away. The cohort was made up of 650 to 700 healthy bone marrow donors. At the time of sampling, all cohort members were nominally healthy, though unrecorded immune exposures were likely present. The donor was CMV seronegative and belonged to the group of several hundred seronegative cohort members. A peripheral blood sample was provided by each donor, and peripheral blood mononuclear cells were used for TCR beta sequencing. Genomic DNA extraction from the blood cell samples was performed with the Qiagen DNeasy Blood Extraction Kit. Spanning cysteine to phenylalanine, the CDR3 consists of 16 amino acids. The CDR3 DNA has 48 bases and is translated from base 1. CDR1 and CDR2 were assigned from the germline V gene as SGDLS and YYNGEE. Trimming removed 1 base from V and 5 bases from J; the gene matches leave 8 bases unexplained.

These data are taken from a study of cytomegalovirus exposure and HLA in healthy donors (TCRdb year 2017). Concerning the study at large: An earlier analysis of several hundred of the donors reported 250 to 350 Gb of sequence data and around 120 million unique TCR beta sequences from some 180 million T cells. About 320 gigabases of sequencing data and 80 million or so unique TCR sequences were included in an early release covering about 620 HLA-typed donors. Among the roughly 400 genotyped donors, 81% belonged to the genetic ancestry cluster associated with self-reported Caucasian donors. The aim of the study was to test whether cataloging public T cell receptors could identify signatures of past pathogen exposure. The study used immunosequencing to profile the T cell repertoires of approximately 690 subjects and linked those repertoires to cytomegalovirus serostatus. Along with the approximately 600-subject first cohort, a separate validation cohort of roughly 110 different subjects was used. The study combined high-throughput TCR immunosequencing, statistical association of individual TCRs with disease status, and machine learning to predict cytomegalovirus infection status. In a later analysis, previously published TCR beta repertoires from 600 to 850 donors were re-analyzed and high-resolution HLA genotyping was added so that TCR occurrence patterns could be studied. In the later analysis, no new phenotypic data were used to find candidate immune exposures; instead, reliance was placed on TCR beta sequences and their occurrence across donors. An earlier analysis of 587 of the donors applied high-throughput TCR beta sequencing to assess whether each TCR beta V gene segment acted as functional or pseudogenic. Donor age, sex, ethnicity and CMV serostatus were compiled alongside the repertoire data. A later genetic analysis used genome-wide SNP genotypes for 398 of the 666 donors, treating that subset as a discovery cohort. Every discovery cohort repertoire had been produced on one sequencing platform. Class I and class II HLA loci were covered by the typing at four-digit resolution. Typing coverage varied by locus: about 629-630 donors for A, B, C, DRB1 and DQB1; more than 500 for DQA1; more than 600 for DPA1; 450 to 480 for DPB1. Because of strong linkage in the cohort, roughly five DR-DQ haplotypes were treated as single units for association and clustering. Across about 370 genotyped donors of the cohort, an average of about 220,000 unique TCR beta nucleotide sequences per donor were sequenced, and roughly 20% of those sequences were non-productive.

Library prep was done by the immunoSEQ multiplex PCR assay. For the multiplex PCR, a mixture combining 60 forward primers for TCR Vbeta segments and 13 reverse primers for TCR Jbeta segments was used. The CDR3 region of rearranged TCR beta genes was amplified from genomic DNA by a multiplex PCR assay. On the Illumina HiSeq System, the amplified TCR beta libraries were sequenced as 87-base-pair reads. On the study's bioinformatics: A later analysis tallied around 80 million unique TCR beta chains across the 640 or so repertoires, and some 12 million of those chains were shared by two or more donors. Raw reads were error-corrected and collapsed into unique sequences by a nearest-neighbor algorithm in which closely related sequences were merged to remove PCR and sequencing errors. CDR3 sequences were aligned to IMGT reference sequences to assign V, D and J gene segments. For a sequence to be retained, a match of at least six nucleotides to both a V gene segment and a J gene segment was required. A rearrangement counted as productive if the CDR3 had no stop codons and remained in frame with V and J, and every other rearrangement counted as non-productive. Following IMGT convention, CDR3 was defined as the stretch from the second conserved V-encoded cysteine to the conserved J-encoded phenylalanine. Sequences without an unambiguous match to a single V gene segment were excluded from the earlier analysis of about 630 of the donors. An earlier analysis of a few hundred of the donors called V segments functional above 56.7% productive rearrangements and segregating when the between-donor standard deviation exceeded 5%. A statistical classification framework was built for diagnosing cytomegalovirus status from the catalog of TCR beta chain sequences. In a later analysis, V and J genes were assigned by comparing TCR nucleotide sequences against IMGT/GENE-DB human TR gene sequences. The TCRdist pipeline was used in a later analysis to assign CDR3 sequences and most-parsimonious VDJ recombination scenarios. In a later analysis, every TCR beta chain was defined by the combination of its CDR3 amino acid sequence and its V-gene family, and reads without a unique V-gene family were dropped. A later analysis removed roughly 590 highly shared, low-generation-probability nucleotide sequences to deal with suspected cross-contamination and a sequencing artifact. In a later analysis, a clonal expansion index was calculated for each public chain from normalized within-repertoire ranks of inferred template counts. In a later analysis, generation probabilities were computed with a VDJ recombination model fitted to out-of-frame rearrangements, and the resulting probabilities were checked against IGoR. In a later analysis, hypergeometric tests were used to score TCR-TCR, TCR-HLA and TCR-CMV co-occurrence, with a repertoire-size bias correction applied to TCR pairs. In a later analysis, false discovery rates were estimated by permuting HLA or CMV assignments 20 times. In a later analysis, co-occurring TCRs were grouped with DBSCAN, and TCRdist sequence similarity was added when clustering was performed within HLA-allele-positive subsets. For co-occurrence clustering, repertoires with fewer than 30,000 or more than 120,000 public chains were excluded, along with roughly five repertoires with anomalous nucleotide sharing. Entries here come from immuneACCESS through TCRdb and include only in-frame sequences with V and J called. Some clones fail to appear in such tables; in the studies checked, an unresolved V gene covers under half of the shortfall, and the cause of the remainder is unknown. V, J and clone size are those of that table, while D and trimming were read from the DNA. In all, the sample holds about 200,000 clones, and around 86% of those were seen once. Jointly, the top ten make up around 2.7% of the sample.

Broader findings and caveats from the paper: At a false discovery rate of 0.05, a later analysis linked about 16,000 TCR beta sequences to specific HLA alleles. In a later genetic analysis, fewer N-insertions in productive TCRs were reported among donors in an Asian-associated ancestry cluster than the roughly 640-donor mean. Several of the top co-occurrence clusters appeared to be linked to parvovirus B19, influenza, CMV and Epstein-Barr virus, according to a later analysis. The authors suggested that the approach could potentially be extended to other disease states and immunological phenotypes. A later analysis found that TCR association rates varied across HLA loci, with DRB1 alleles showing the most associated TCRs and HLA-C alleles the fewest. Some IMGT-functional V segments, including TRBV6-2 and TRBV6-3, could not be distinguished by the 87-base-pair reads and were therefore excluded. The presence/absence analyses assumed that sequencing depth was roughly uniform across donors, and that assumption may not be true. The sequencing pipeline was judged likely to have produced a cluster of highly shared sequence variants as a technical artifact. V-gene and J-gene trimming of TCR beta chains was associated with a missense DCLRE1C variant in a later genetic analysis, and the association was replicated in an independent cohort. A later analysis found that HLA-associated TCR beta chains were more clonally expanded and had lower generation probabilities than equally common non-associated chains. Linkage disequilibrium might explain the correlated functional status among segregating V segments, but an unknown experimental factor could not be ruled out. An earlier analysis of several hundred of the donors showed that most TCR beta V segments appeared in productive rearrangements either about 87% or about 30% of the time, which broadly matched IMGT annotations. When HLA alleles, especially DR and DQ, strongly co-occurred, TCR associations were difficult to assign to individual alleles. In the study, some 180 TCR beta chains were listed as associated with cytomegalovirus. Because counts were too low, roughly 16 rarely observed V segments, including chromosome 9 orphons, were excluded from the earlier analysis of some 590 of the donors. Immune exposure information for the cohort was limited to CMV serostatus. Most TCR sequences were seen in very few donors, while some public TCRs were found in many individuals. In both the original and validation cohorts, the classifier was reported to diagnose cytomegalovirus status with high specificity and sensitivity. The cohort was sequenced for TCR beta chains only, and without alpha or paired-chain data the features that could be detected were limited. Because HLA typing was missing for some donors at each locus, association tests included only the typed subset. In a later analysis, most CMV-associated TCR beta chains were found to appear HLA-restricted, with HLA associations seemingly driven largely by CMV exposure. A further reported finding was that TCR beta sequences accurately predicted the HLA-A and HLA-B alleles for most subjects in the first cohort. In vitro tests confirmed that a few of the cytomegalovirus-associated TCR beta chains recognize cytomegalovirus antigens.

The receptor was derived from a woman in her thirties or forties in good health and CMV-seronegative. The V gene is TRBV9 and the J gene is TRBJ2-3, and TRBD2 matches 9 of the central bases. Sequenced sample: PBMCs. The CDR3 has the sequence CASSVRGGRAQDTQYF. The bases read TGTGCCAGCAGCGTAAGGGGCGGGAGGGCCCAAGATACGCAGTATTTT.